The TCR beta chain under discussion was sequenced for a study of blood T cell dynamics during melanoma immunotherapy. The time point: week 3, after first cycle of checkpoint inhibitor. Blood was drawn before treatment and at week 3 after checkpoint blockade. Disease control meant complete response, partial response or stable disease at 12 weeks. Patients with prior systemic cancer treatment, concomitant immunosuppressants, or other active malignancies were excluded. DNA loading was fixed at 300 to 350 ng for all bulk PBMC samples. Assay: immunoSEQ multiplex PCR; the TCRdb copy retains only in-frame clones and omits some. Here the sample spans fewer than 15,000 clones, around 86% being singletons. The receptor comes from a human donor with melanoma. Sequences were derived from blood, sampled from a patient treated with checkpoint blockade.

The CDR3 region has the DNA TGTGCCAGCAGTCCGAGATCAGGGAGAGGCGAGCAGTACTTC. Protein product: CASSPRSGRGEQYF. The chain joins TRBV6-6 to TRBJ2-7, with D perhaps given as TRBD1 or TRBD2 (5 bases each). This CDR3 region has 14 residues. V lost 5 bases and J 6 bases, leaving 17 bases between the germline ends. CDR1 MNHNY and CDR2 SVGAGI come from the germline V gene (reference sequence).